The 10 T cell receptor beta chains below come from one sample, sequenced in a study of blood T cell repertoires in COVID-19. The assay was immunoSEQ multiplex PCR, and TCRdb's table has in-frame clones only and misses some. Seen here are some 180,000 clones, more than 80% observed once, and the top ten hold 5% to 8%. The sample comprised PBMCs or T cells enriched from blood (not recorded which). These receptors were taken from a man aged 40-49 years who had recovered from COVID-19.

This chain connects TRBV28 to TRBJ1-2; tentative D call: TRBD1 (6 bases). V lost 6 bases and J 8 bases, leaving 16 bases between the germline ends. This CDR3 has 13 residues. Germline-derived CDR1 and CDR2 are MDHEN and SYDVKM. CDR3 sequence reads: CASSPAEGGGYTF. The CDR3 coding sequence is TGTGCCAGCAGCCCAGCGGAGGGGGGGGGCTACACCTTC.

The J gene is TRBJ1-3, the V gene TRBV28; a possible D gene is TRBD1 (6 bases). Trimming stripped 1 base from V and 0 bases from J, with 13 bases between. This CDR3 contains 17 residues. Per the germline V gene, CDR1 is MDHEN and CDR2 is SYDVKM. The CDR3 reads CASSLFATGRSGNTIYF. CDR3 DNA: TGTGCCAGCAGTTTATTCGCGACAGGTCGCTCTGGAAACACCATATATTTT. Supplemented by reference TRBV28 and TRBJ1-3, the full variable domain reads DVKVTQSSRYLVKRTGEKVFLECVQDMDHENMFWYRQDPGLGLRLIYFSYDVKMKEKGDIPEGYSVSREKKERFSLILESASTNQTSMYLCASSLFATGRSGNTIYFGEGSWLTVV.

V and J are TRBV5-5 and TRBJ2-7; D unclear. The V end was cut by 3 bases, the J end by 1 base, with 14 bases between. The germline gives CDR1 SGHKS, CDR2 YYEKEE (reference sequence). This CDR3 has 15 amino acids. The CDR3 spells CASSSYITGSYEQYF. In DNA, the CDR3 is TGTGCCAGCAGCTCCTATATAACTGGTTCCTACGAGCAGTACTTC.

V usage is TRBV6-1 and J usage is TRBJ1-1; the D gene is possibly TRBD1 (6 bases). Trimming pared 2 bases from V and 9 bases from J, leaving 10 bases between. The CDR3 runs 12 residues. Germline CDR1 and CDR2: MNHNS and SASEGT. Here the CDR3 DNA reads TGTGCCAGCAGTGAACAGGGGTCCAAAGCTTTCTTT. Translated: CASSEQGSKAFF.

This rearrangement joins TRBV6-2 or TRBV6-3 to TRBJ2-3; 8 bases fit TRBD2. V gave up 3 bases and J gave up 5 bases; unmatched junction bases: 7. This CDR3 spans 15 amino acids. CDR1 is MNHEY and CDR2 is SVGEGT in the germline V gene. The chain's CDR3 is CASSYRGLGGDTQYF. CDR3 DNA: TGTGCCAGCAGTTATAGGGGACTAGGAGGAGATACGCAGTATTTT.

The rearrangement joins TRBV9 to TRBJ2-7; 9 bases agree with TRBD1. This CDR3 is built from 14 residues. V gave up 4 bases and J gave up 5 bases; unmatched junction bases: 7. Per germline, CDR1 SGDLS and CDR2 YYNGEE. The CDR3 spells CASSPRTGDDEQYF. For the CDR3, the DNA is TGTGCCAGCAGCCCAAGGACAGGGGACGACGAGCAGTACTTC.

This rearrangement joins TRBV21-1 to TRBJ1-1; TRBD1, the table's D call, lacks a check against the DNA. TRBV21-1 is deemed a pseudogene. CDR3 length: 15 residues. CDR3 sequence: CASIWDRGSNTEAFF. The CDR3 nucleotides are TGTGCCAGCATCTGGGACAGGGGTTCGAACACTGAAGCTTTCTTT.

The V gene is TRBV7-8, the J gene TRBJ2-7; possible D gene TRBD1, 6 bases. In germline, CDR1 is SGHVS, CDR2 FQNEAQ. The CDR3 contains 16 residues. The V end was cut by 4 bases, the J end by 4 bases, with 20 bases between. The CDR3 loop is CASSSGSQGLRYEQYF. CDR3 nucleotide sequence: TGTGCCAGCAGCTCGGGCTCCCAGGGGCTACGTTACGAGCAGTACTTC.

The chain couples TRBV6-5 to TRBJ2-3; D may be TRBD2 (5 bases). V lost 8 bases, J lost 2 bases, and 11 bases lay in between. This CDR3 region has 13 residues. Germline values: CDR1 MNHEY, CDR2 SVGAGI. CDR3 sequence reads: CASPDWTTDTQYF. The CDR3 nucleotides read TGTGCCAGCCCGGACTGGACCACAGATACGCAGTATTTT.

The J gene is TRBJ2-1, the V gene TRBV19; D is ambiguous. The ends were cut back, 3 bases at V and 2 bases at J, with 14 bases in the middle. The germline V gene has CDR1 LNHDA and CDR2 SQIVND (reference sequence). The CDR3 is made up of 16 amino acids. CDR3 in amino acids: CASSISSRSPYNEQFF. CDR3 nucleotide sequence: TGTGCCAGTAGTATCTCCTCCAGATCCCCCTACAATGAGCAGTTCTTC.